This is a list of T cell receptor beta chains from one sample in a study of pediatric ulcerative colitis. Sequenced by immunoSEQ multiplex PCR; TCRdb stores in-frame clones only, minus some. The sample carries roughly 30,000 clones, roughly 78% recorded once. The specimen was blood. These receptors all stem from a boy aged 5-17 years with severe ulcerative colitis. CDR3s include the opening cysteine and the closing phenylalanine or tryptophan. Some rows mark clone size as missing; the rest say once, few, many or name a class of expanded clone.

v_gene	j_gene	abundance	CDR3aa
TRBV4-1	TRBJ1-2	few	CASSQTQNGGGLSGYTF
TRBV7-6	TRBJ2-2	-	CASSLGQGKTGELFF
TRBV5-6	TRBJ1-6	-	CASSWQGQAPLHF
TRBV5-1	TRBJ1-3	once	CASSSSGTVSSNTIYF
TRBV5-6	TRBJ2-7	-	CASSLYIRGKYYEQYF
TRBV5-6	TRBJ1-1	-	CASSLTGNTEAFF
TRBV7-6	TRBJ1-1	-	CASSSYLQGGDTEAFF
TRBV18	TRBJ2-2	-	CASATQQGFSGELFF
TRBV11-3	TRBJ2-2	-	CASSFGENTGELFF
TRBV7-8	TRBJ2-7	-	CASRPGTSGVVDEQYF
TRBV9	TRBJ2-1	-	CASSVETGGRNNEQFF
TRBV7-9	TRBJ2-5	-	CASSLVARGQETQYF
TRBV18	TRBJ1-6	-	CASSFGFSYNSPLHF
TRBV12-5	TRBJ2-7	-	CASGLVLGGLGEQYF
TRBV19	TRBJ2-1	-	CASSGYTSQGGLWSYNEQFF
TRBV9	TRBJ2-5	-	CASSPGPTYQETQYF
TRBV7-9	TRBJ2-2	-	CASSRPTGELFF
TRBV9	TRBJ2-2	-	CASSAGDSKNTGELFF
TRBV11-2	TRBJ1-3	few	CASSSAPNTIYF
TRBV18	TRBJ1-2	-	CASSPGSGASGYTF
TRBV30	TRBJ1-2	-	CAWSLTGANYGYTF
TRBV5-1	TRBJ2-2	-	CASSATGLGELFF
TRBV4-3	TRBJ1-1	-	CASSQDPHGGKNTEAFF
TRBV9	TRBJ2-3	-	CASSTRGGGTDTQYF
TRBV29-1	TRBJ2-5	-	CSVVWGEETQYF
TRBV19	TRBJ2-1	-	CASNNPPWDEQFF
TRBV4-3	TRBJ2-7	-	CASSRGTAESSYEQYF
TRBV6-5	TRBJ1-1	-	CARAGSGQFF
TRBV28	TRBJ2-4	once	CASSPAGTGLAKNIQYF
TRBV6-5	-	-	CASTHGGGDEQYF
TRBV6-1	TRBJ1-1	-	CASRVITEAFF
TRBV12-5	TRBJ1-2	-	CASGLPTGNYGYTF